What follows are 23 T cell receptor beta chains derived from one specimen sequenced in a study of blood T cell dynamics during melanoma immunotherapy. Clones were sequenced by immunoSEQ multiplex PCR, and TCRdb holds only the in-frame ones, with some missing. The table shows about 10,000 clones, with 88% occurring only once. Specified time point: pre-treatment baseline. Source: blood, taken from a patient treated with checkpoint blockade. All receptors derive from a human donor with melanoma.

This chain joins TRBV7-7 and TRBJ2-2; D unclear. Trimming removed 1 base at V and 4 bases at J, with 4 bases between. Germline V gives CDR1 SSHAT, CDR2 FNYEAQ (reference sequence). The CDR3 length is 13 residues. This CDR3 is CASSLVLTGELFF. The CDR3 DNA reads as TGTGCCAGCAGCTTAGTACTCACCGGGGAGCTGTTTTTT.

The rearrangement uses TRBV4-1 and TRBJ1-1, with D hard to call. V shed 1 base and J shed 2 bases, with 5 bases lying between them. The germline V gene has CDR1 MGHRA and CDR2 YSYEKL. The CDR3 consists of 13 residues. In nucleotides, the CDR3 is TGCGCCAGCAGCCAAGCGTATAACACTGAAGCTTTCTTT. It specifies CASSQAYNTEAFF.

The chain carries TRBV7-2 and TRBJ2-7; no clear D gene. CDR1 is SGHTA and CDR2 is FQGNSA in the germline V gene. The CDR3 runs 14 residues. The ends were cut back, 5 bases at V and 3 bases at J, with 14 bases in the middle. Here the CDR3 reads CASSLGPSSYEQYF. Here the CDR3 DNA reads TGTGCCAGCAGCCTTGGACCGTCGAGCTACGAGCAGTACTTC.

The chain recombines TRBV10-3 with TRBJ2-5, with D perhaps assigned TRBD1 or TRBD2 (5 bases each). The germline V gene has CDR1 ENHRY and CDR2 SYGVKD. V lost 3 bases and J 5 bases, leaving 16 bases between the germline ends. The CDR3 has 15 residues. In nucleotides, the CDR3 is TGTGCCATCAGTGACAGGCAGGGAGAAGGGGAGACCCAGTACTTC. Translated, it gives CAISDRQGEGETQYF.

The chain combines TRBV30 with TRBJ2-1, with D unclear. V was cut by 3 bases and J by 0 bases, with 12 bases left in between. This CDR3 is built from 15 residues. Germline CDR1 reads GTSNPN; CDR2 reads SVGIG (reference sequence). In DNA form, the CDR3 reads TGTGCCTGGAGCAAAGTCCCGAGCTCCTACAATGAGCAGTTCTTC. It translates to CAWSKVPSSYNEQFF.

The gene calls are TRBV4-1 and TRBJ2-3; TRBD2 aligns across 7 bases. The CDR3 is 16 amino acids. CDR1 and CDR2 (germline): MGHRA, YSYEKL. V shed 1 base, J shed 2 bases, and the junction held 6 bases outside the gene matches. CDR3 residues: CASSQGASGSTDTQYF. CDR3 sequence (DNA): TGCGCCAGCAGCCAAGGTGCTAGCGGCTCCACAGATACGCAGTATTTT.

This clone was detected a few times. V usage is TRBV28 and J usage is TRBJ1-2, with 8 nucleotides matching TRBD1. CDR3 size: 14 residues. Germline values: CDR1 MDHEN, CDR2 SYDVKM. V shed 7 bases and J 6 bases; nucleotides not matched to a gene: 10. Here the CDR3 reads CASTPGQVFHGYTF. CDR3 sequence (DNA): TGTGCCAGCACCCCGGGACAGGTGTTCCATGGCTACACCTTC.

The genes are TRBV2 and TRBJ2-5, with 9 bases identical to TRBD2. CDR3 size: 14 residues. V was pared by 4 bases and J by 3 bases, with 3 bases of the junction left unmatched. The V gene's germline CDR1 is SNHLY and CDR2 FYNNEI. CDR3 in amino acids: CASSVVAGEETQYF. For the CDR3, the DNA is TGTGCCAGCAGTGTGGTAGCGGGGGAAGAGACCCAGTACTTC. Combining the CDR3 with reference TRBV2 and TRBJ2-5 gives the whole variable domain EPEVTQTPSHQVTQMGQEVILRCVPISNHLYFYWYRQILGQKVEFLVSFYNNEISEKSEIFDDQFSVERPDGSNFTLKIRSTKLEDSAMYFCASSVVAGEETQYFGPGTRLLVL.

V and J are TRBV5-1 and TRBJ2-2; 10 bases align to TRBD2. CDR1 SGHRS and CDR2 YFSETQ come from the germline V gene. Trimming cost V 4 bases and J 5 bases; bases outside gene matches: 2. This CDR3 has 14 amino acids. CDR3: CASSPLAGTGELFF. The CDR3 DNA follows: TGCGCCAGCAGCCCACTAGCGGGGACCGGGGAGCTGTTTTTT.

The V gene is TRBV5-4, the J gene TRBJ2-3; D assignment may be TRBD1 or TRBD2 (5 bases each). Trimming removed 5 bases at V and 0 bases at J, with 16 bases between. The CDR3 is 16 amino acids. CDR1 is SGHNT, CDR2 YYREEE, per germline (reference sequence). The CDR3 loop reads CASSHAGTRSTDTQYF. CDR3 nucleotides: TGTGCCAGCAGTCACGCCGGGACCCGCAGCACAGATACGCAGTATTTT. The full variable domain, completed using reference TRBV5-4 and TRBJ2-3, is ETGVTQSPTHLIKTRGQQVTLRCSSQSGHNTVSWYQQALGQGPQFIFQYYREEENGRGNFPPRFSGLQFPNYSSELNVNALELDDSALYLCASSHAGTRSTDTQYFGPGTRLTVL.

This clone qualifies as large. The gene calls are TRBV2 and TRBJ1-1; TRBD1 matches at 7 bases. This CDR3 has 14 residues. Germline V CDR1 and CDR2: SNHLY, FYNNEI. V shed 6 bases, J shed 4 bases, and the junction held 8 bases outside the gene matches. For the CDR3, the DNA is TGTGCCAGCAGCTACACAGGGGAGGGCACTGAAGCTTTCTTT. This gives the protein CASSYTGEGTEAFF.

The rearrangement uses TRBV11-2 and TRBJ1-6; TRBD1 aligns across 9 bases. The germline V gene encodes CDR1 SGHAT and CDR2 FQNNGV. This CDR3 is 15 amino acids long. Losses at the gene ends were 3 bases for V and 6 bases for J; bases not matched to a gene: 3. As DNA, the CDR3 is TGTGCCAGCAGCTTTGGGACAGGGATTAATTCACCCCTCCACTTT. Amino acids: CASSFGTGINSPLHF.

This chain uses TRBV4-1 with TRBJ1-2; the match to TRBD1 covers 10 bases. Germline trimming cut 6 bases from V and 7 bases from J; bases unmatched to any gene: 5. The CDR3 spans 13 residues. The V gene's germline CDR1 is MGHRA and CDR2 YSYEKL. The CDR3 here is CASRTGQGGGYTF. In DNA form, the CDR3 reads TGCGCCAGCAGAACTGGACAGGGGGGTGGCTACACCTTC.

The chain employs TRBV5-4 and TRBJ2-3; 7 nucleotides align to TRBD2. This CDR3 has 15 amino acids. The trim removed 1 base at V and 5 bases at J, leaving 7 bases unmatched. Germline values: CDR1 SGHNT, CDR2 YYREEE (reference sequence). The DNA of the CDR3 is TGTGCCAGCAGCTTGCAAGCGGGGTTTGGAGATACGCAGTATTTT. This translates into CASSLQAGFGDTQYF. The entire variable domain, with the rest obtained from reference TRBV5-4 and TRBJ2-3, is as follows: ETGVTQSPTHLIKTRGQQVTLRCSSQSGHNTVSWYQQALGQGPQFIFQYYREEENGRGNFPPRFSGLQFPNYSSELNVNALELDDSALYLCASSLQAGFGDTQYFGPGTRLTVL.

The rearrangement joins TRBV11-2 to TRBJ1-4; the D gene is possibly TRBD1 (6 bases). V was shortened by 5 bases and J by 8 bases, with 15 bases between the two germline ends. The CDR3 consists of 14 residues. Germline CDR1 SGHAT, CDR2 FQNNGV. CDR3 in amino acids: CASSQGFLGEKLFF. CDR3 nucleotides: TGTGCCAGCAGCCAGGGGTTCCTCGGGGAAAAACTGTTTTTT.

This chain links TRBV2 with TRBJ1-1; D not certain. Germline assignment: CDR1 SNHLY and CDR2 FYNNEI. With 10 bases removed from V and 0 bases from J, the gap between germline ends came to 24 bases. The CDR3 is 17 residues long. The CDR3 here is CAISLRSKTNMNTEAFF. The CDR3 nucleotides read TGTGCCATTTCCCTCCGAAGCAAAACAAACATGAACACTGAAGCTTTCTTT.

The J gene is TRBJ1-2, the V gene TRBV11-2; D ambiguous. Germline loops: CDR1 SGHAT, CDR2 FQNNGV. The CDR3 has 14 amino acids. V shed 5 bases and J shed 4 bases, with 14 bases lying between them. CDR3 sequence: CASSPTDTGYGYTF. CDR3 DNA: TGTGCCAGCAGCCCCACCGACACGGGCTATGGCTACACCTTC.

The V gene is TRBV21-1, the J gene TRBJ2-6. TRBV21-1 is a recognized pseudogene. The CDR3 is 16 residues long. CDR3 in DNA: TGTGCCAGCAGCAAAGTAAAGGTATGCTGGGCCAACGTCCTGACTTTC. The encoded protein is CASSKVKVCWANVLTF.

This clone was seen a handful of times. CDR3 coding DNA: TGCAGTGCGGGACAGGCCACTGAAGCTTTCTTT. Protein product: CSAGQATEAFF. V usage is TRBV20-1 and J usage is TRBJ1-1, with TRBD1 matching over 8 bases. CDR1 is DFQATT, CDR2 SNEGSKA, per germline (reference sequence). The CDR3 covers 11 residues. V trimming: 6 bases; J trimming: 4 bases; junction bases outside the gene matches: 1.

The rearrangement links TRBV6-1 to TRBJ1-1; D remains ambiguous. The CDR3 contains 14 residues. V dropped 5 bases and J dropped 3 bases, with 13 bases sitting between them. CDR1 is MNHNS, CDR2 SASEGT, per germline. CDR3 sequence (DNA): TGTGCCAGCAGTACCTTAAGCGGTTACACTGAAGCTTTCTTT. Translating it yields CASSTLSGYTEAFF.

V usage is TRBV6-1 and J usage is TRBJ1-3, with D possibly matching TRBD1 (6 bases). Germline CDR1 reads MNHNS; CDR2 reads SASEGT. The CDR3 totals 14 residues. V dropped 6 bases and J dropped 0 bases, with 9 bases sitting between them. The CDR3 reads CASRQGDSGNTIYF. The CDR3 DNA sequence: TGTGCCAGCAGACAGGGCGACTCTGGAAACACCATATATTTT.

This clone came up a few times. The chain has TRBV19 and TRBJ1-2; D might be TRBD1 (6 bases). V was pared by 7 bases and J by 2 bases, with 20 bases between. The CDR3 contains 16 residues. Per the germline V gene, CDR1 is LNHDA and CDR2 is SQIVND (reference sequence). CDR3 amino acids: CASTPIGGLPNYGYTF. CDR3 bases: TGTGCCAGTACCCCGATCGGGGGGCTACCGAACTATGGCTACACCTTC.

The J gene is TRBJ1-2, the V gene TRBV29-1, with D possibly being TRBD1 (6 bases). CDR1 and CDR2 from the germline V gene are SQVTM and ANQGSEA. The CDR3 length is 13 residues. V dropped 7 bases and J dropped 3 bases, with 15 bases sitting between them. The CDR3 here is CSGTAGADYGYTF. CDR3 DNA: TGCAGCGGTACAGCGGGGGCGGACTATGGCTACACCTTC.